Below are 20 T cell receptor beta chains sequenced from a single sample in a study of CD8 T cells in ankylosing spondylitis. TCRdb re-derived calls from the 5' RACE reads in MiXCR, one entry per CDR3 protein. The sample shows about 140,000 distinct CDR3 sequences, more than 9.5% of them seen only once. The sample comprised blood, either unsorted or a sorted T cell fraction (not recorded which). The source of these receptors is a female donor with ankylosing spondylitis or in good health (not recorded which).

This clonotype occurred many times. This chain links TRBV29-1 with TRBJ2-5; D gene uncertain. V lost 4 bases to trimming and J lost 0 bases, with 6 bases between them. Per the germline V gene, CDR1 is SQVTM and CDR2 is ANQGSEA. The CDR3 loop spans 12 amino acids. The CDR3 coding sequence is TGCAGCGTTGGGGCGGACCAAGAGACCCAGTACTTC. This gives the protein CSVGADQETQYF.

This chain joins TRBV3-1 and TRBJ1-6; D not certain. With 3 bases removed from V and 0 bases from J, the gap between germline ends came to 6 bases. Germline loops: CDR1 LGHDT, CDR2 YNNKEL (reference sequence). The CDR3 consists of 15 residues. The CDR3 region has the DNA TGTGCCAGCAGCCAGAAGAGCTCCTATAATTCACCCCTCCACTTT. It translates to CASSQKSSYNSPLHF.

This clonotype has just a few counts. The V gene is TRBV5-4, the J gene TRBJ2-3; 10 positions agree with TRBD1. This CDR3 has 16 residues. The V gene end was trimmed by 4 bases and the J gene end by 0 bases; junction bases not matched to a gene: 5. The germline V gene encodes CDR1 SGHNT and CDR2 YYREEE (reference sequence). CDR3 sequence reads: CASSLGQGTSTDTQYF. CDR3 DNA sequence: TGTGCCAGCAGCCTGGGACAGGGGACTAGCACAGATACGCAGTATTTT.

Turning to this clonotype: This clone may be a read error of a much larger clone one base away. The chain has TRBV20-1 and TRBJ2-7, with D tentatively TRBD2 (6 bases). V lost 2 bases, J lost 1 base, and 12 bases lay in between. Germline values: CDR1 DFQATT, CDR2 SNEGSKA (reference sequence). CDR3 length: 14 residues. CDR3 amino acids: CSARSGEGSYEQYV. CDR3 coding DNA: TGCAGTGCTAGATCGGGGGAAGGTTCCTACGAGCAGTACGTC.

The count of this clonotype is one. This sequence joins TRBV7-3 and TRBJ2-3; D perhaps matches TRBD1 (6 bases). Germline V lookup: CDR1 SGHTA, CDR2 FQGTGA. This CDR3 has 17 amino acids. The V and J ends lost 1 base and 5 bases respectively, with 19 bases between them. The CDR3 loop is CASSLIGNRAAVDTQYF. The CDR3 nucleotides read TGTGCCAGCAGCTTAATTGGAAACAGGGCCGCGGTAGATACGCAGTATTTT.

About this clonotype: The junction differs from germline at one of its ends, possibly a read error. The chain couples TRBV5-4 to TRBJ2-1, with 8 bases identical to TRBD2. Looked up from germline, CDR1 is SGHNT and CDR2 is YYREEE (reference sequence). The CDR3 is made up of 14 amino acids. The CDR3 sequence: CVSTLGLANNEQFF. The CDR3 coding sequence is TGTGTCAGCACCCTCGGACTAGCCAACAATGAGCAGTTCTTC.

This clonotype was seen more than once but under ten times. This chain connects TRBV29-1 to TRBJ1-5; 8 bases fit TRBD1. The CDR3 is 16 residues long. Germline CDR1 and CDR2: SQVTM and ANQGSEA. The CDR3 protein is CSVQTSDRAGNQPQHF. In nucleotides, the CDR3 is TGCAGTGTTCAGACATCGGACAGGGCTGGCAATCAGCCCCAGCATTTT.

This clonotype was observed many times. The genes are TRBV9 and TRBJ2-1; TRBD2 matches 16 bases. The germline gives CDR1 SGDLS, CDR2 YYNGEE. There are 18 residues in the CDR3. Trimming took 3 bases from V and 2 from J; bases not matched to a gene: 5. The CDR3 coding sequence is TGTGCCAGCAGCGCAGGGACTAGCGGGGGGGCTCCCTACAATGAGCAGTTCTTC. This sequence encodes CASSAGTSGGAPYNEQFF.

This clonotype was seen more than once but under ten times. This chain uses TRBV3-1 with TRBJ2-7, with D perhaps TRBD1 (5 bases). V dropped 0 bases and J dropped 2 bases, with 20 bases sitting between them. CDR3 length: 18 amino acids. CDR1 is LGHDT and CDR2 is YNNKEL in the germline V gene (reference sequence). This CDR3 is CASSQDSWTQKITYEQYF. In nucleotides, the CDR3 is TGTGCCAGCAGCCAAGATTCGTGGACACAAAAGATTACCTACGAGCAGTACTTC.

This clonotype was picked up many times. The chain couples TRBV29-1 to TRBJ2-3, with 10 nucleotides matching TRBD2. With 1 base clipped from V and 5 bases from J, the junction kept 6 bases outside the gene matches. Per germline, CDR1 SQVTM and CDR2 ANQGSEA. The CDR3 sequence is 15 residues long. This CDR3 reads CSVEGSSGSEDTQYF. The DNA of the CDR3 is TGCAGCGTTGAAGGGTCTAGCGGGAGTGAAGATACGCAGTATTTT.

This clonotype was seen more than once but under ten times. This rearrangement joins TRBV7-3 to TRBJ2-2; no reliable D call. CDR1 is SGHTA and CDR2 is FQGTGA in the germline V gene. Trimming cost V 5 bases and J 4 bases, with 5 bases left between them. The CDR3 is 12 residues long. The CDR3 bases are TGTGCCAGCAGCCTGTTCACCGGGGAGCTGTTTTTT. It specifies CASSLFTGELFF.

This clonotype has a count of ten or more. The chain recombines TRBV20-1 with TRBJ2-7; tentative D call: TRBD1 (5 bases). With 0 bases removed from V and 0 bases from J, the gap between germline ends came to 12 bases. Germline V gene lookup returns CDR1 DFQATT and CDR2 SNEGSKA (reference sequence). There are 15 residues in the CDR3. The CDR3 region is CSARDGASFSYEQYF. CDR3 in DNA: TGCAGTGCTAGAGATGGGGCATCCTTCTCCTACGAGCAGTACTTC.

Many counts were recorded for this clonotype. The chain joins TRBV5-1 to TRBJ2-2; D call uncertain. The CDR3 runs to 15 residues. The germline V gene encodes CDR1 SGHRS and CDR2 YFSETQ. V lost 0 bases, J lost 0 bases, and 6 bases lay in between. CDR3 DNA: TGCGCCAGCAGCTTGGGACTTCCGAACACCGGGGAGCTGTTTTTT. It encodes CASSLGLPNTGELFF.

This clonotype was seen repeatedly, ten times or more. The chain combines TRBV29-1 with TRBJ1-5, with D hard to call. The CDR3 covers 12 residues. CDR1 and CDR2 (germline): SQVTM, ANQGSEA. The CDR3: CAVAGGSQPQHF. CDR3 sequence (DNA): TGCGCGGTAGCAGGCGGCAGTCAGCCCCAGCATTTT.

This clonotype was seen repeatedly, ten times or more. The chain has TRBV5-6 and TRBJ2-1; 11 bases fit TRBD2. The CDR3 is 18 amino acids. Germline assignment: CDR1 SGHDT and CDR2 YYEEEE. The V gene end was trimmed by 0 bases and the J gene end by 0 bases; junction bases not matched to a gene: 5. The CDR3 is CASSLVGTSGSSYNEQFF. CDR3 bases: TGTGCCAGCAGCTTGGTTGGTACTAGCGGGAGCTCCTACAATGAGCAGTTCTTC. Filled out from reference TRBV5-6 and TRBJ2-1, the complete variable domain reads DAGVTQSPTHLIKTRGQQVTLRCSPKSGHDTVSWYQQALGQGPQFIFQYYEEEERQRGNFPDRFSGHQFPNYSSELNVNALLLGDSALYLCASSLVGTSGSSYNEQFFGPGTRLTVL.

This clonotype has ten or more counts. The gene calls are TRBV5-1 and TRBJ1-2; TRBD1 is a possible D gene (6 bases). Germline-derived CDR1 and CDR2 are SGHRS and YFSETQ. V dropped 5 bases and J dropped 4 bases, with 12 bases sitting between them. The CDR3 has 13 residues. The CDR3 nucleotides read TGCGCCAGCAGAATTGACAGGACCTATGGCTACACCTTC. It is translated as CASRIDRTYGYTF.

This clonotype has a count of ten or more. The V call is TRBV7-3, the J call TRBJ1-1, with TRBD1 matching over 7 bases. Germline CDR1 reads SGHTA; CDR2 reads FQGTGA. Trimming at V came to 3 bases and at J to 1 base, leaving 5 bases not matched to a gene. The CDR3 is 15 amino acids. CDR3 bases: TGTGCCAGCAGCTTTCAGGGGGGGGAGAACACTGAAGCTTTCTTT. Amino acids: CASSFQGGENTEAFF.

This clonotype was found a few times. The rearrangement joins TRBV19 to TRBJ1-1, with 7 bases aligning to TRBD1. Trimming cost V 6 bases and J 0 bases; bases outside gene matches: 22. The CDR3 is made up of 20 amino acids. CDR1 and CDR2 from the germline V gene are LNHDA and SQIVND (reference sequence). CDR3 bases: TGTGCCAGTAGCCCCAGAGGGGGCACCCTCGCATTCATTTTGAACACTGAAGCTTTCTTT. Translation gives CASSPRGGTLAFILNTEAFF.

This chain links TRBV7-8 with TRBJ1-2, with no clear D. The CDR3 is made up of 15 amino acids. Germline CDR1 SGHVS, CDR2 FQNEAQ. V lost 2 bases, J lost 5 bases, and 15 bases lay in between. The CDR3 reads CASSLNGLTPYGYTF. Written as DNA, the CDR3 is TGTGCCAGCAGCTTAAACGGCCTGACCCCTTATGGCTACACCTTC. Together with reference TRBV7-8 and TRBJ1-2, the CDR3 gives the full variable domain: GAGVSQSPRYKVAKRGQDVALRCDPISGHVSLFWYQQALGQGPEFLTYFQNEAQLDKSGLPSDRFFAERPEGSVSTLKIQRTQQEDSAVYLCASSLNGLTPYGYTFGSGTRLTVV.

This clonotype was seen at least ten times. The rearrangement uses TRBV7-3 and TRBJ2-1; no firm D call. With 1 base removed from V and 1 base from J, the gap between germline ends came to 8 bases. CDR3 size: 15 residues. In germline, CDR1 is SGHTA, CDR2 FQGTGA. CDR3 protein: CASSLNSNSYNEQFF. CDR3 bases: TGTGCCAGCAGCTTAAATAGTAATTCCTACAATGAGCAGTTCTTC.